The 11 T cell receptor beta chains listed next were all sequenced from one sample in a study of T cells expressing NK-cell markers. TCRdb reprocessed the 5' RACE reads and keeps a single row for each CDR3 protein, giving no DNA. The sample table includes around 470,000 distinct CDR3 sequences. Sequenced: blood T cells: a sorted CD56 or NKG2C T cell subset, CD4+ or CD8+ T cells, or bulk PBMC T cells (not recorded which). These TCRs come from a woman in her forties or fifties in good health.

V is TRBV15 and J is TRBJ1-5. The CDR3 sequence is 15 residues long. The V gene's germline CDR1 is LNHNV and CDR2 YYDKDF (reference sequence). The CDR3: CATTSGIVSNQPQHF. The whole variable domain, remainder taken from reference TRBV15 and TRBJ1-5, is DAMVIQNPRYQVTQFGKPVTLSCSQTLNHNVMYWYQQKSSQAPKLLFHYYDKDFNNEADTPDNFQSRRPNTSFCFLDIRSPGLGDTAMYLCATTSGIVSNQPQHFGDGTRLSIL.

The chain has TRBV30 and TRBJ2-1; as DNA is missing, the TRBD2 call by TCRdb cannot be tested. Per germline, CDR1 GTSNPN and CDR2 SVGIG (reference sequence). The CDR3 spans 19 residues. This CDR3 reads CAWSSARTSGRKAYNEQFF.

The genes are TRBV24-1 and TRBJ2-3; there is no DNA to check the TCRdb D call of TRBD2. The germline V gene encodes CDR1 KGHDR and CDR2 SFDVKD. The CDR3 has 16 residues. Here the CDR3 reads CATSDLAGGSTDTQYF.

The CDR3 loop reads CASRRARDSIYEQYF. The chain uses TRBV5-1 and TRBJ2-7; TCRdb's D call, TRBD1, is unchecked because there is no DNA. CDR3 length: 15 amino acids. CDR1 SGHRS and CDR2 YFSETQ come from the germline V gene.

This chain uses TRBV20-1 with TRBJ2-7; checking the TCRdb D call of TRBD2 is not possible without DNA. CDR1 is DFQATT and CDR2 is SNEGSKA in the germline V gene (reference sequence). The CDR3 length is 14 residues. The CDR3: CSASRGTSVYEQYF.

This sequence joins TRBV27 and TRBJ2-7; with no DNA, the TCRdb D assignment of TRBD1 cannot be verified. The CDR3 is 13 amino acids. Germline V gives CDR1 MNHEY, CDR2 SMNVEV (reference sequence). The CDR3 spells CASGAGLSYEQYF.

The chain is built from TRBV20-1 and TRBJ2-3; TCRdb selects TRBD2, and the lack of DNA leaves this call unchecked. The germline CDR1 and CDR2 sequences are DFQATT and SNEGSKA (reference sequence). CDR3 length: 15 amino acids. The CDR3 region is CSASSLASSTDTQYF.

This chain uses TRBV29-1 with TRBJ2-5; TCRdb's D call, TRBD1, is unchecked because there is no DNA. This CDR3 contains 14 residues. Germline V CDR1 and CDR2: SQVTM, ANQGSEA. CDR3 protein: CSVLRQGARETQYF.

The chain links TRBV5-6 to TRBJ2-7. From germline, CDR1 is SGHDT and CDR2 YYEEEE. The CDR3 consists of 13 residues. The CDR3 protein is CATKGLSADEQYF.

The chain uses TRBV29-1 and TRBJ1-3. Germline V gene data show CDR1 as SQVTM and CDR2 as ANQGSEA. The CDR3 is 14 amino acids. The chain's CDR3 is CSVEWSNSGNTIYF.

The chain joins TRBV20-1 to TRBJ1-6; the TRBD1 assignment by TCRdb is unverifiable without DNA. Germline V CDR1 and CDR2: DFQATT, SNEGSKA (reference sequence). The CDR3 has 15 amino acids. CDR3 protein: CSARLTGEGISPLHF.